Ten or more counts support the clone carrying this T cell receptor (beta chain). Trimming at V came to 4 bases and at J to 7 bases, leaving 6 bases not matched to a gene. The CDR3 is made up of 14 amino acids. From germline, CDR1 is MNHEY and CDR2 SMNVEV (reference sequence). Each CDR3 protein gets one entry after TCRdb re-called the 5' RACE reads with MiXCR. The sample yields tens of thousands of distinct CDR3 sequences, roughly a tenth seen once. This record belongs to a study of early T cells in non-severe SARS-CoV-2 infection. Overall study context: The chains were unpaired, and the sequenced material was bulk RNA from unsorted whole blood.

The chain uses TRBV27 and TRBJ1-5; 8 bases agree with TRBD1. The receptor comes from an adult who was a healthcare worker with PCR-confirmed SARS-CoV-2 infection or an uninfected control (not recorded which). The sample was whole blood, taken at baseline. The chain's CDR3 is CASSSEWTGQPQHF. The CDR3 bases are TGTGCCAGCAGTTCAGAATGGACAGGGCAGCCCCAGCATTTT.